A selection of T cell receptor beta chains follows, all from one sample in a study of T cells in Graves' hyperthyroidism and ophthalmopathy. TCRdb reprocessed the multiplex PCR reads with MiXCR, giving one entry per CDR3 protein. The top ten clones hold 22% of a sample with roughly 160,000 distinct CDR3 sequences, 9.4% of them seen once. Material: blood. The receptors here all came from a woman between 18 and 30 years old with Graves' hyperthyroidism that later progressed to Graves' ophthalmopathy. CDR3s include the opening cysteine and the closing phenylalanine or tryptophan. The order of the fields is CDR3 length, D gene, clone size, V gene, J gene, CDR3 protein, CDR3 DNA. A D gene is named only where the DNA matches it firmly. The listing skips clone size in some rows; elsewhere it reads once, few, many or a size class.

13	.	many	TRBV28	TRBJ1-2	CASRKNPYYGYTF	TGTGCCAGCAGAAAAAACCCATATTATGGCTACACCTTC
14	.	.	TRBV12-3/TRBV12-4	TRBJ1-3	CASTWGGGGNTIYF	TGTGCCAGCACTTGGGGGGGAGGAGGAAACACCATATATTTT
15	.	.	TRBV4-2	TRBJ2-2	CASSQTTTDTGELFF	TGTGCCAGCAGCCAAACAACGACAGACACCGGGGAGCTGTTTTTT
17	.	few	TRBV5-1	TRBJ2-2	CASSLIGVGGVPGELFF	TGCGCCAGCAGCTTGATTGGGGTCGGAGGTGTACCCGGGGAGCTGTTTTTT
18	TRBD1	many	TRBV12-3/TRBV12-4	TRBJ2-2	CASKPGQGTNPNTGELFF	TGTGCCAGCAAACCGGGACAGGGGACAAACCCCAACACCGGGGAGCTGTTTTTT
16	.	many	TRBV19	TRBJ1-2	CASRSRGGGTNYGYTF	TGTGCCAGCCGCTCCCGGGGAGGAGGTACTAACTATGGCTACACCTTC
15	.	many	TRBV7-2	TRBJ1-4	CASSAQQSHNEKLFF	TGTGCCAGCAGCGCTCAACAGTCCCATAATGAAAAACTGTTTTTT
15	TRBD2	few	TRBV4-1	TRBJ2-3	CASSRFRGGTDTQYF	TGCGCCAGCAGCAGGTTCCGGGGGGGCACAGATACGCAGTATTTT
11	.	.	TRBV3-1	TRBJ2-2	CASSQGRGKFF	TGTGCCAGCAGCCAGGGACGCGGCAAATTTTTT
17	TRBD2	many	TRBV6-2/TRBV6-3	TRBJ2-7	CASSYPHSGNAPREQYF	TGTGCCAGCAGTTACCCACATAGCGGGAATGCCCCCAGGGAGCAGTACTTC
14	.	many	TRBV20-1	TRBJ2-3	CSPADRGSTDTQYF	TGCAGTCCAGCGGACCGGGGGTCGACAGATACGCAGTATTTT
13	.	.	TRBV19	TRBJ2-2	CASIWDLTGELFF	TGTGCCAGTATCTGGGACCTCACCGGGGAGCTGTTTTTT
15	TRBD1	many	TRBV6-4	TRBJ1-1	CASSDSDRVNTEAFF	TGTGCCAGCAGCGACAGCGACAGGGTGAACACTGAAGCTTTCTTT
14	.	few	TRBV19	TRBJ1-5	CASSTQDRSQPQHF	TGTGCCAGTAGTACCCAGGACAGAAGCCAGCCCCAGCATTTT
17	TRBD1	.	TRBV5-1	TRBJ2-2	CASSTGTGGANTGELFF	TGCGCCAGCAGCACCGGGACAGGGGGCGCGAACACCGGGGAGCTGTTTTTT
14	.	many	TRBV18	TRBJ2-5	CASSPRQLQETQYF	TGTGCCAGCTCACCGAGACAGCTACAAGAGACCCAGTACTTC
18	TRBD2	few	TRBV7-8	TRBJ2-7	CASSLRWQKTSGSYEQYF	TGTGCCAGCAGCTTAAGGTGGCAAAAGACTAGCGGGAGCTACGAGCAGTACTTC
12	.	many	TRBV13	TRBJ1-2	CASSPTAYGYTF	TGTGCCAGCAGCCCCACGGCCTATGGCTACACCTTC
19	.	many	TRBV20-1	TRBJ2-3	CSASVCCRLRGGLTDTQYF	TGCAGTGCTAGTGTCTGTTGTCGTCTTCGTGGCGGCCTCACAGATACGCAGTATTTT
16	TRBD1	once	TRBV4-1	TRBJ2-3	CASSQGQGAITDTQYF	TGCGCCAGCAGCCAAGGGCAGGGGGCTATCACAGATACGCAGTATTTT
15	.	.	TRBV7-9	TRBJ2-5	CASSSPDRGQWTQYF	TGTGCCAGCAGCTCCCCCGATCGGGGTCAGTGGACCCAGTACTTC
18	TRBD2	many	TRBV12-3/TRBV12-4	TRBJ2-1	CASSLAIGGGLNADEQFF	TGTGCCAGCAGTTTAGCGATCGGGGGGGGACTCAACGCAGATGAGCAGTTCTTC
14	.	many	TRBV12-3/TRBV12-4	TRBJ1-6	CASSLQGQVSPLHF	TGTGCCAGCAGTCTACAGGGTCAGGTTTCACCCCTCCACTTT
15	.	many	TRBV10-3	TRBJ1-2	CAITHDDRSLYGYTF	TGTGCCATCACTCATGATGACCGAAGTCTCTATGGCTACACCTTC
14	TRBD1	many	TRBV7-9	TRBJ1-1	CASSLAQGGTEAFF	TGTGCCAGCAGCTTAGCGCAGGGGGGCACTGAAGCTTTCTTT
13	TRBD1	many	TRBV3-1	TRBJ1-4	CASRDRVNEKLFF	TGTGCCAGCCGGGACAGGGTTAATGAAAAACTGTTTTTT
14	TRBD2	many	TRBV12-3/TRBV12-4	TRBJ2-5	CASSPLAGEETQYF	TGTGCCAGCAGTCCCCTAGCGGGAGAAGAGACCCAGTACTTC
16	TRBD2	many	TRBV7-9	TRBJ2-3	CASSSPSLAGTDTQYF	TGTGCCAGCAGCTCACCCTCATTAGCGGGTACAGATACGCAGTATTTT
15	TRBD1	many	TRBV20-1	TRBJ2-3	CSATSTGGRKDTQYF	TGCAGTGCAACCTCAACAGGGGGCAGGAAAGATACGCAGTATTTT
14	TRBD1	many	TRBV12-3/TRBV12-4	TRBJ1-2	CASNPGQDQYGYTF	TGTGCCAGCAACCCCGGACAGGACCAATATGGCTACACCTTC
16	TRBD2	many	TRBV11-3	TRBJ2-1	CASSLGTSGSENEQFF	TGTGCCAGCAGCCTGGGGACTAGCGGGAGTGAAAATGAGCAGTTCTTC
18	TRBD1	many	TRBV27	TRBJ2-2	CASSFSGWTGGAPGELFF	TGTGCCAGCAGTTTTTCGGGGTGGACAGGGGGCGCCCCCGGGGAGCTGTTTTTT
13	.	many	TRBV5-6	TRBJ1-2	CASREGVNYGYTF	TGTGCCAGCAGGGAAGGGGTTAACTATGGCTACACCTTC
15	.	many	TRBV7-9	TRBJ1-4	CASSLGQAGNEKLFF	TGTGCCAGCAGCTTAGGACAGGCAGGAAATGAAAAACTGTTTTTT
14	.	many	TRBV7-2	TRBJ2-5	CASSLVRGQETQYF	TGTGCCAGCAGCTTAGTCAGGGGCCAAGAGACCCAGTACTTC
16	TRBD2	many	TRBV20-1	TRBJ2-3	CSARDLLAGSTDTQYF	TGCAGTGCTAGAGATCTACTAGCGGGAAGCACAGATACGCAGTATTTT
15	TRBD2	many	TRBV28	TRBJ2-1	CASSLAGGHRNEQFF	TGTGCCAGCAGTTTAGCGGGGGGGCACCGCAATGAGCAGTTCTTC
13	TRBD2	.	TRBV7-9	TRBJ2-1	CASSSGGGNEQFF	TGTGCCAGCAGTTCTGGGGGGGGCAATGAGCAGTTCTTC
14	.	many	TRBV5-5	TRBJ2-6	CASSEDSGANVLTF	TGTGCCAGCAGCGAGGACTCTGGGGCCAACGTCCTGACTTTC
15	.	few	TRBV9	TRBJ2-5	CASSATPRLQETQYF	TGTGCCAGCAGCGCCACCCCTAGGTTACAAGAGACCCAGTACTTC
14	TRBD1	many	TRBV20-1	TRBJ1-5	CSASGTDRNQPQHF	TGCAGTGCTAGTGGGACAGATCGCAATCAGCCCCAGCATTTT
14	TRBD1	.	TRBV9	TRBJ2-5	CASSRQGERETQYF	TGTGCCAGCAGTCGACAGGGGGAAAGAGAGACCCAGTACTTC
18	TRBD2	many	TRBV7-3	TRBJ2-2	CASSLIPLAGANTGELFF	TGTGCCAGCAGCTTAATCCCCCTAGCGGGGGCTAACACCGGGGAGCTGTTTTTT
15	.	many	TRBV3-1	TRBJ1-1	CASSQDGTGNTEAFF	TGTGCCAGCAGCCAAGATGGGACGGGGAACACTGAAGCTTTCTTT
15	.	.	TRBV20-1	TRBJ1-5	CSARDPGGGNQPQHF	TGCAGTGCTAGAGATCCGGGGGGTGGCAATCAGCCCCAGCATTTT
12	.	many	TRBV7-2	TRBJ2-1	CASSLLENEQFF	TGTGCCAGCAGCTTACTGGAGAATGAGCAGTTCTTC
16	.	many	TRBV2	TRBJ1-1	CASSVAGFSPGDEAFF	TGTGCCAGCAGTGTAGCAGGGTTCTCCCCAGGTGATGAAGCTTTCTTT
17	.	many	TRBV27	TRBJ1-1	CASSSTPQGMGNTEAFF	TGTGCCAGCAGTTCTACCCCACAGGGAATGGGGAACACTGAAGCTTTCTTT
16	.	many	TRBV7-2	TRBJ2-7	CASSLAFGLGASEQYF	TGTGCCAGCAGCTTAGCGTTTGGATTAGGGGCCTCCGAGCAGTACTTC
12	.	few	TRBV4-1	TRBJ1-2	CASSTGNYGYTF	TGCGCCAGCAGCACGGGAAACTATGGCTACACCTTC
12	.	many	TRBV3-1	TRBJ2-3	CASSLPSAPQYF	TGTGCCAGCAGCCTCCCTAGCGCGCCGCAGTATTTT
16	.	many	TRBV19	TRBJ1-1	CASKVGRGNLNTEAFF	TGTGCCAGTAAAGTAGGGCGGGGGAACTTGAACACTGAAGCTTTCTTT
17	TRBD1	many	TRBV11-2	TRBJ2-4	CASSLHRGGLAKNIQYF	TGTGCCAGCAGCTTACACAGGGGTGGACTAGCCAAAAACATTCAGTACTTC
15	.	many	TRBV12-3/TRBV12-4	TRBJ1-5	CASVPGQGSNRPQHF	TGTGCCAGTGTCCCGGGACAAGGCAGCAATCGGCCCCAGCATTTT
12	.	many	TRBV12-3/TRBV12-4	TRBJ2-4	CASSLKQNIQYF	TGTGCCAGCAGTTTAAAGCAAAACATTCAGTACTTC